The 26 T cell receptor beta chains listed next were all sequenced from one sample in a study of T cell responses to AZD1222 COVID-19 vaccine. The protocol was immunoSEQ multiplex PCR, while the TCRdb copy is restricted to in-frame clones and leaves out a portion. The sample lists 200,000 or so clones, 85% to 95% occurring once. Sequencing was performed on peripheral blood, taken on day 0 of AZD1222 vaccination. All receptors derive from an adult in good health.

The chain carries TRBV5-4 and TRBJ2-1, with 13 bases lining up with TRBD2. The germline gives CDR1 SGHNT, CDR2 YYREEE (reference sequence). V lost 3 bases to trimming and J lost 5 bases; unmatched junction nucleotides: 2. The CDR3 sequence is 15 residues long. CDR3 protein: CASSSGTSGDNEQFF. The CDR3 nucleotides read TGTGCCAGCAGCTCCGGGACTAGCGGGGACAATGAGCAGTTCTTC.

This clone was seen a handful of times. The V call is TRBV24-1, the J call TRBJ2-7; TRBD2 agrees at 11 bases. The germline V gene has CDR1 KGHDR and CDR2 SFDVKD. The CDR3 is 14 amino acids. V lost 11 bases and J lost 5; bases outside the gene matches: 10. The CDR3 sequence: CAIMRTSGSNEQYF. CDR3 sequence (DNA): TGTGCCATTATGAGAACTAGCGGGAGCAACGAGCAGTACTTC.

The rearrangement links TRBV19 to TRBJ2-2; no clear D. The CDR3 has 18 amino acids. Germline lookup yields CDR1 LNHDA and CDR2 SQIVND (reference sequence). V dropped 3 bases and J dropped 7 bases, with 24 bases sitting between them. In DNA, the CDR3 is TGTGCCAGTAGTATTAAAGGTCTCACCCCTAAAAAGGGCGGGGAGCTGTTTTTT. This encodes CASSIKGLTPKKGGELFF.

The chain recombines TRBV29-1 with TRBJ1-1; tentatively, D is TRBD1 (5 bases). The CDR3 covers 13 residues. Trimming left V 7 bases short and J 3 bases short, with 15 bases between. Germline loops: CDR1 SQVTM, CDR2 ANQGSEA. The CDR3 coding sequence is TGCAGCGCAGTACGGGGCGGGGACACTGAAGCTTTCTTT. The encoded protein is CSAVRGGDTEAFF.

V usage is TRBV18 and J usage is TRBJ1-5; 8 nucleotides agree with TRBD1. The V gene's germline CDR1 is KGHSH and CDR2 LQKENI. The trim removed 2 bases at V and 6 bases at J, leaving 6 bases unmatched. The CDR3 has 15 residues. The CDR3 nucleotides are TGTGCCAGCTCACCATGGGACAGGCCCCCTCAGCCCCAGCATTTT. This gives the protein CASSPWDRPPQPQHF.

V is TRBV30 and J is TRBJ1-4; D unclear. The CDR3 has 13 residues. CDR1 and CDR2 (germline): GTSNPN, SVGIG (reference sequence). V was trimmed by 1 base and J by 5 bases, leaving 8 bases between them. For the CDR3, the DNA is TGTGCCTGGAGTGACGACACCAATGAAAAACTGTTTTTT. Protein sequence: CAWSDDTNEKLFF.

The chain employs TRBV5-4 and TRBJ2-7, with 7 bases that match TRBD2. V shed 4 bases, J shed 6 bases, and the junction held 4 bases outside the gene matches. The CDR3 length is 12 residues. Germline V CDR1 and CDR2: SGHNT, YYREEE (reference sequence). The CDR3 nucleotides are TGTGCCAGCAGCCAGGGAGGGTCCGAGCAGTACTTC. Protein: CASSQGGSEQYF.

V and J are TRBV28 and TRBJ1-2; tentative D call: TRBD1 (5 bases). Germline loops: CDR1 MDHEN, CDR2 SYDVKM. V was pared by 5 bases and J by 8 bases, with 9 bases between. The CDR3 covers 11 residues. CDR3 DNA sequence: TGTGCCAGCAGTGACAGTCGGGGCTACACCTTC. Its protein is CASSDSRGYTF.

V and J are TRBV20-1 and TRBJ1-4; D might be TRBD1 (6 bases). The CDR3 length is 14 residues. The V end lost 3 bases, the J end lost 4 bases, and 12 bases lay between the germline ends. Germline V CDR1 and CDR2: DFQATT, SNEGSKA (reference sequence). CDR3 sequence reads: CSASSAGDNEKLFF. The CDR3 nucleotides are TGCAGTGCTAGTTCAGCAGGGGATAATGAAAAACTGTTTTTT.

The J gene is TRBJ2-1, the V gene TRBV20-1; 9 bases agree with TRBD2. V gave up 3 bases and J gave up 8 bases; unmatched junction bases: 14. Germline CDR1 DFQATT, CDR2 SNEGSKA (reference sequence). This CDR3 region has 16 residues. CDR3 DNA: TGCAGTGCTAGTTTGACTAGCGGAATGGTGCTGGATGAGCAGTTCTTC. Its translation: CSASLTSGMVLDEQFF.

The V call is TRBV27, the J call TRBJ2-1, with TRBD1 matching 8 bases. This CDR3 is built from 15 residues. The V gene's germline CDR1 is MNHEY and CDR2 SMNVEV (reference sequence). V shed 2 bases, J shed 3 bases, and the junction held 3 bases outside the gene matches. CDR3 DNA: TGTGCCAGCAGTTTACAGGGGGCCATCTACAATGAGCAGTTCTTC. Its translation is CASSLQGAIYNEQFF.

This sequence joins TRBV5-5 and TRBJ2-7; no firm D call. Germline values: CDR1 SGHKS, CDR2 YYEKEE (reference sequence). The CDR3 is 11 amino acids. Trimming left V 2 bases short and J 3 bases short, with 3 bases between. This CDR3 is CASSFLYEQYF. In DNA, the CDR3 is TGTGCCAGCAGCTTCCTCTACGAGCAGTACTTC.

DNA of the CDR3: TGTGCCAGCTCACCGTTTAAGAGTTTCATGAACACTGAAGCTTTCTTT. This encodes CASSPFKSFMNTEAFF. J is TRBJ1-1 and V is TRBV18; no firm D call. With 3 bases removed from V and 0 bases from J, the gap between germline ends came to 14 bases. The CDR3 totals 16 residues. The germline CDR1 and CDR2 sequences are KGHSH and LQKENI.

The CDR3, as DNA: TGTGCCACCACCGAAGGGCAGGGCCCGTCTCAGCCCCAGCATTTT. Its protein is CATTEGQGPSQPQHF. This rearrangement joins TRBV15 to TRBJ1-5; tentative D call: TRBD1 (5 bases). CDR1 and CDR2 from the germline V gene are LNHNV and YYDKDF (reference sequence). CDR3 size: 15 residues. The V gene lost 7 bases and the J gene lost 6 bases, with 19 bases spanning the gap.

This chain joins TRBV6-2 or TRBV6-3 and TRBJ1-5; D might be TRBD1 (5 bases). The CDR3 is made up of 15 amino acids. Trimming cost V 8 bases and J 3 bases, with 17 bases left between them. Germline V gene lookup returns CDR1 MNHEY and CDR2 SVGEGT. The CDR3 region has the DNA TGTGCCAGCCGCCCGGGGGGGTCTCTCAATCAGCCCCAGCATTTT. This codes for CASRPGGSLNQPQHF.

The chain is built from TRBV29-1 and TRBJ2-7; no firm D call. Trimming left V 5 bases short and J 3 bases short, with 11 bases between. CDR1 SQVTM and CDR2 ANQGSEA come from the germline V gene. This CDR3 spans 12 amino acids. CDR3 sequence reads: CSVYETVYEQYF. The CDR3 DNA is TGCAGCGTTTATGAGACGGTCTACGAGCAGTACTTC.

The chain carries TRBV11-2 and TRBJ1-1; possible D gene TRBD1, 5 bases. In germline, CDR1 is SGHAT, CDR2 FQNNGV. This CDR3 spans 13 amino acids. V lost 5 bases and J lost 2, with 9 bases in between. CDR3 amino acids: CASSRDGNTEAFF. The CDR3 bases are TGTGCCAGCAGCCGGGACGGAAACACTGAAGCTTTCTTT.

The chain employs TRBV4-1 and TRBJ2-1; 10 positions match TRBD2. The CDR3 length is 18 residues. Trimming cost V 1 base and J 6 bases; bases outside gene matches: 12. The germline V gene has CDR1 MGHRA and CDR2 YSYEKL. For the CDR3, the DNA is TGCGCCAGCAGCCAAGGGTGGGTAGCGGGAGGATACGTCAATGAGCAGTTCTTC. Translation gives CASSQGWVAGGYVNEQFF.

The chain carries TRBV16 and TRBJ1-5; 7 nucleotides match TRBD1. J lost 6 bases, V lost 3 bases, and 11 bases had no gene match. CDR1 and CDR2 from the germline V gene are KGHSY and FQNENV. The CDR3 sequence is 16 residues long. CDR3 sequence: CASSHHTGTAGQPQHF. CDR3 coding DNA: TGTGCCAGCAGCCATCATACCGGGACAGCAGGTCAGCCCCAGCATTTT.

This clone is medium-sized (0.01 to 0.1%) in the sample. The chain employs TRBV27 and TRBJ1-2; D unresolved. Germline CDR1 is MNHEY and CDR2 is SMNVEV (reference sequence). The CDR3 contains 15 residues. V gave up 1 base and J gave up 6 bases, with 15 bases separating them. Here the CDR3 DNA reads TGTGCCAGCAGTTTATTTACTGACGGCCGGGATGGCTACACCTTC. Translation gives CASSLFTDGRDGYTF.

The chain recombines TRBV19 with TRBJ2-1; 10 bases line up with TRBD1. V was pared by 1 base and J by 7 bases, with 4 bases of the junction left unmatched. The CDR3 consists of 15 residues. From germline, CDR1 is LNHDA and CDR2 SQIVND (reference sequence). CDR3 sequence: CASSIAWGQGNEQFF. The CDR3 DNA follows: TGTGCCAGTAGTATAGCTTGGGGACAGGGGAATGAGCAGTTCTTC.

The CDR3 here is CAWSSTSGRAIEPDTQYF. The CDR3, as DNA: TGTGCCTGGAGTTCGACTAGCGGGAGGGCCATTGAGCCAGATACGCAGTATTTT. The gene calls are TRBV30 and TRBJ2-3; 14 positions agree with TRBD2. Trimming removed 2 bases from V and 4 bases from J; junction bases left unmatched: 11. Germline CDR1 GTSNPN, CDR2 SVGIG (reference sequence). The CDR3 length is 18 residues.

The V gene is TRBV28, the J gene TRBJ2-7; D not resolved. V dropped 2 bases and J dropped 4 bases, with 15 bases sitting between them. This CDR3 is 15 amino acids long. Germline CDR1 and CDR2: MDHEN and SYDVKM. The CDR3, as DNA: TGTGCCAGCAGTTTAGGAACAGCCAACTCGTACGAGCAGTACGTC. Amino acid sequence: CASSLGTANSYEQYV.

The chain has TRBV5-1 and TRBJ2-3, with D maybe TRBD1 (5 bases). Per germline, CDR1 SGHRS and CDR2 YFSETQ. With 4 bases removed from V and 8 bases from J, the gap between germline ends came to 20 bases. The CDR3 totals 15 residues. The CDR3 DNA reads TGCGCCAGCAGCACAGGCCAGGGTCGAGCAGGTACGCAGTATTTT. Residues: CASSTGQGRAGTQYF.

The V and J genes are TRBV28 and TRBJ2-1, with unresolved D. Per the germline V gene, CDR1 is MDHEN and CDR2 is SYDVKM. The V and J ends lost 7 bases and 7 bases respectively, with 14 bases between them. This CDR3 has 13 amino acids. The chain's CDR3 is CASTKSRINEQFF. CDR3 DNA sequence: TGTGCCAGCACCAAATCCCGGATTAATGAGCAGTTCTTC.

A single count supports this clone. The rearrangement uses TRBV12-3 or TRBV12-4 and TRBJ2-1; D is uncertain. Trimming cost V 6 bases and J 5 bases, with 11 bases left between them. The CDR3 length is 13 residues. The CDR3 coding sequence is TGTGCCAGCAGCCCGATAGAAAACAATGAGCAGTTCTTC. Amino acids: CASSPIENNEQFF.